This T cell receptor beta chain was recovered during a study of blood T cell repertoires in COVID-19. Study as a whole: Samples representing acute and convalescent COVID-19 were sourced from the United States, Italy and Spain. PBMCs, B-cell-depleted T cells, or T cells were the source of the cDNA or gDNA that made up the material.

V shed 1 base and J shed 2 bases, with 15 bases lying between them. Germline V CDR1 and CDR2: LNHDA, SQIVND (reference sequence). The length of the CDR3 is 16 residues. TCRdb keeps only in-frame clones here, not all; method: immunoSEQ multiplex PCR. The sample yields approximately 470,000 clones, about 90% seen once. The sequence derives from a woman younger than 30 who had recovered from COVID-19. The sequenced material came from PBMCs or T cells enriched from blood (not recorded which). This chain joins TRBV19 and TRBJ2-7; TRBD2 is a possible D gene (8 bases). CDR3 coding DNA: TGTGCCAGTAGTATAGTGGCGGGGGGACAGCCCTACGAGCAGTACTTC. Its protein is CASSIVAGGQPYEQYF.